This T cell receptor beta chain stems from a study of T cells after yellow fever vaccination. Study context: SMART-Seq v4 Ultra Low Input served to prepare low-cell-number fractions.

General study points: Post-booster samples contained most primary-vaccination clones (more than 95% CD4, about 85% CD8). Overall, a small share of clonotypes was seen in both CD4 and CD8 compartments.

This clonotype has only a few counts. The antigen remains undetermined. The CDR3 sequence is 16 residues long. In germline, CDR1 is SGHRS, CDR2 YFSETQ. With 4 bases clipped from V and 0 bases from J, the junction kept 4 bases outside the gene matches. They built TCR cDNA with 5'RACE template switching, a step that put in a universal primer site and UMIs. TCRdb reanalysed the 5' RACE reads using MiXCR and keeps one entry per CDR3 protein. The sample records 250,000 to 400,000 distinct CDR3 sequences, 4% to 5.5% being singletons. The receptor comes from a man younger than 35 who received the YFV17D yellow fever vaccine. J is TRBJ2-7 and V is TRBV5-1; 13 bases are a match to TRBD2. The input for sequencing was PBMCs, taken 15 days after the yellow fever booster vaccination. CDR3: CASSGLAGVTSYEQYF. CDR3 in DNA: TGCGCCAGCAGCGGACTAGCGGGGGTCACCTCCTACGAGCAGTACTTC.